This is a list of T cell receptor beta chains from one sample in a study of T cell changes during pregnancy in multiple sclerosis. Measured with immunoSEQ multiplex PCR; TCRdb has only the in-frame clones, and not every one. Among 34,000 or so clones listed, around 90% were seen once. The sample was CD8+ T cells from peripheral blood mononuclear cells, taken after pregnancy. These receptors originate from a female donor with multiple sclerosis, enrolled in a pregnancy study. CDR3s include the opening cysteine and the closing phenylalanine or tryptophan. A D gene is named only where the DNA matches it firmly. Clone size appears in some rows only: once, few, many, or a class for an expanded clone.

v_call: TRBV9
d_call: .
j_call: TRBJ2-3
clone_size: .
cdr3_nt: TGTGCCAGCAGCGTAGCTGGGCGGGGGCCCGATACGCAGTATTTT
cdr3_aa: CASSVAGRGPDTQYF

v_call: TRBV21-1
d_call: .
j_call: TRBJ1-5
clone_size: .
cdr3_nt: TGTGCCAGCAAGGGGGGGGTCCGGGTTGGGAACGCCAATGCAGGGCCCCAGCATTTT
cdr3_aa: CASKGGVRVGNANAGPQHF

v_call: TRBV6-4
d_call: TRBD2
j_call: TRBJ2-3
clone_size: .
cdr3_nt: TGTGCCAGCAGTGATAACGGGGGGGCCACAGATACGCAGTATTTT
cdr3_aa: CASSDNGGATDTQYF

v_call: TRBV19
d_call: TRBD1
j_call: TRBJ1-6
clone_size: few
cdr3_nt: TGTGCCAGTAGTGAAGGGGACAGAAGGCCATATAATTCACCCCTCCACTTT
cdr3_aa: CASSEGDRRPYNSPLHF

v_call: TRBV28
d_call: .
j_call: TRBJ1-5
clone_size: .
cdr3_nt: TGTGCCAGCAGTTTACCCGACATGCGAATCAATCAGCCCCAGCATTTT
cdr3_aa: CASSLPDMRINQPQHF

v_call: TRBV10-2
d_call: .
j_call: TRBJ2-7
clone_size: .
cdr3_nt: TGCGCCAGCGGACTGGGCCTCAATTCCTACGAGCAGTACTTC
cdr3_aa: CASGLGLNSYEQYF

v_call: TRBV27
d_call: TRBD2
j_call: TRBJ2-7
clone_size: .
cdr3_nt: TGTGCCACCGGGGGGGCCCCTTGGGCGGACGAGCAGTACTTC
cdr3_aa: CATGGAPWADEQYF

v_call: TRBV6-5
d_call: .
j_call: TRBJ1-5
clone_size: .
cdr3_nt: TGTGCCAGCAGTTACTCGTCCAGGGGCAATCAGCCCCAGCATTTT
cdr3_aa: CASSYSSRGNQPQHF

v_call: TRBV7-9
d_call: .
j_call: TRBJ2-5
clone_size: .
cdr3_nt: TGTGCCAGCAGCCACGGGGGTGGAGAGACCCAGTACTTC
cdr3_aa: CASSHGGGETQYF

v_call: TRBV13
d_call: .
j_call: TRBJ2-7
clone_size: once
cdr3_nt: TGTGCCAGCAGCTTAGGCCTGAGGGTTAACGAGCAGTACTTC
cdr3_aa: CASSLGLRVNEQYF

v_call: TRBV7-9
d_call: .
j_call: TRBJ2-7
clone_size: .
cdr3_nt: TGTGCCAGCAGCGCGGACAGCTCAACCTACGAGCAGTACTTC
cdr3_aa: CASSADSSTYEQYF

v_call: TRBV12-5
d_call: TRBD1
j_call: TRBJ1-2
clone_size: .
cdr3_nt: TGTGCTAGTGGTTTGGCGGGACAGGAAGTATCTGGCTACACCTTC
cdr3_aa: CASGLAGQEVSGYTF

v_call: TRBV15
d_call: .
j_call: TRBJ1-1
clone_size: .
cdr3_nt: TGTGCCACCAGCAGAGATCTCGGGACTGCGAACACTGAAGCTTTCTTT
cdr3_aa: CATSRDLGTANTEAFF

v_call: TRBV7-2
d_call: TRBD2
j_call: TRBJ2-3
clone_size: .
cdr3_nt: TGTGCCAGCAGCTTAGTTCGGTCACGGGGGGGCACAGATACGCAGTATTTT
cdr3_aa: CASSLVRSRGGTDTQYF

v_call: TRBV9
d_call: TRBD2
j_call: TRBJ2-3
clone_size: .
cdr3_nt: TGTGCCAGCAGCTACGCGGGGGGGCGCACAGATACGCAGTATTTT
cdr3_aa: CASSYAGGRTDTQYF

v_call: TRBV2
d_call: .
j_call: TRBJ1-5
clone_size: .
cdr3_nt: TGTGCCAGCAGTGAGGGTGTGGGGGAGGGCAATCAGCCCCAGCATTTT
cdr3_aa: CASSEGVGEGNQPQHF

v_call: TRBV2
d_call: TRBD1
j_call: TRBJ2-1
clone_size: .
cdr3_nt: TGTGCCTCCCCGGGGGACAGGGGAAACAATGAGCAGTTCTTC
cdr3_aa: CASPGDRGNNEQFF

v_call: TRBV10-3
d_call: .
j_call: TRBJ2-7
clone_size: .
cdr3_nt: TGTGCCACCACTAGGGAGGACTACGAGCAGTACTTC
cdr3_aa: CATTREDYEQYF

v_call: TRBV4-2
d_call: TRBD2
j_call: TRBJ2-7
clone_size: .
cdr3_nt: TGTGCCAGCAGTCCCCATGTCGAGCGGGGGGGCAGCGAGCAGTACTTC
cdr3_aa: CASSPHVERGGSEQYF

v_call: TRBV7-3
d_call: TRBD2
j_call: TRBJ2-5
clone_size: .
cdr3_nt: TGTGCCAGCAGCAACGGGACTAGCGGGGGTTTGTACCAAGAGACCCAGTACTTC
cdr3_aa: CASSNGTSGGLYQETQYF

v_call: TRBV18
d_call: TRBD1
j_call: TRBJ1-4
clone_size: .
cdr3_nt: TGTGCCAGCTCCCACCCCTTCGGGACAGGGGTCGAAAAACTGTTTTTT
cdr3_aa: CASSHPFGTGVEKLFF

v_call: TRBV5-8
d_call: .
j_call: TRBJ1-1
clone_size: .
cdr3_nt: TGTGCCAGCAGCTTGGCCCTTACACGGAACACTGAAGCTTTCTTT
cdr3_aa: CASSLALTRNTEAFF

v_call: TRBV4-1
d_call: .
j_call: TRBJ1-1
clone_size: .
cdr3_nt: TGCGCCAGCAGCCAATCAGGGGTCACTGAAGCTTTCTTT
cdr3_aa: CASSQSGVTEAFF

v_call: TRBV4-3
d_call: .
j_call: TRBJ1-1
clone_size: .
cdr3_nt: TGCGCCAGCAGCCAAGAAAGAAATCTCCTAATGAACACTGAAGCTTTCTTT
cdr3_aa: CASSQERNLLMNTEAFF

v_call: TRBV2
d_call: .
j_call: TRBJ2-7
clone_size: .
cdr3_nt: TGTGCCAGCAGGTCATGGAGGGGTCAATACGAGCAGTACTTC
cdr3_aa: CASRSWRGQYEQYF

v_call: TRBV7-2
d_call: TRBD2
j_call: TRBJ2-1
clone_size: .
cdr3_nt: TGTGCCAGCACCCTAGAAGCGGGGCAATACAATGAGCAGTTCTTC
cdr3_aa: CASTLEAGQYNEQFF

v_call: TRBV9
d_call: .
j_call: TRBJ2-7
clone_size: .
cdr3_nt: TGTGCCAGCAGCCCCCGTTTCTCCTACGAGCAGTACTTC
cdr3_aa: CASSPRFSYEQYF

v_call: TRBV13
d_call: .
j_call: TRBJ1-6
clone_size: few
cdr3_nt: TGTGCCAGCAGCCTCCAGGGGTCACCCCTCCACTTT
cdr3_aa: CASSLQGSPLHF

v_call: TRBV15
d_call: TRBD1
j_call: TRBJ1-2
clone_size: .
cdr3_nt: TGTGCCACCAGCAGAACCCAGAGACAGGGGATGGGCTATGGCTACACCTTC
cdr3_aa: CATSRTQRQGMGYGYTF

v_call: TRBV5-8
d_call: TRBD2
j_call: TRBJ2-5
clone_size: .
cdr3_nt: TGTGCCAGCAGTCGGACTAGCTTCGGTGAGACCCAGTACTTC
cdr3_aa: CASSRTSFGETQYF

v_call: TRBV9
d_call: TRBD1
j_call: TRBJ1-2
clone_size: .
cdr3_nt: TGTGCCAGCAACCAGGGGGCTCCAACGGATGTCTACACCTTC
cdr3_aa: CASNQGAPTDVYTF

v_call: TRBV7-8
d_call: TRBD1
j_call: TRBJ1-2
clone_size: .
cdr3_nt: TGTGCCAGCAGCCTGGGGACAGGTTATGGCTACACCTTC
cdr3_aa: CASSLGTGYGYTF

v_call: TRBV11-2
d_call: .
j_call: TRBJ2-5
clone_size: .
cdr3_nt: TGTGCCAGCAATACGGGGGTGGAGACCCAGTACTTC
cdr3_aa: CASNTGVETQYF

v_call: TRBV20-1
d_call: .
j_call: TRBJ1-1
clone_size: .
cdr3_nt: TGCAGTGGCCCGGGGTCCTCTGAAGCTTTCTTT
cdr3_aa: CSGPGSSEAFF

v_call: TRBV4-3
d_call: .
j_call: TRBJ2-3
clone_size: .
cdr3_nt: TGCGCCAGCAGCCAAGATGGGCGAAGCACAGATACGCAGTATTTT
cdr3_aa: CASSQDGRSTDTQYF

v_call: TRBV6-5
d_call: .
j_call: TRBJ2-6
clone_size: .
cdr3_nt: TGTGCCAGCAGACTCGGGTACTCTGGGGCCAACGTCCTGACTTTC
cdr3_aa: CASRLGYSGANVLTF

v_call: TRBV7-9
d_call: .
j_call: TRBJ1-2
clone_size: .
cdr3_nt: TGTGCCAGCAGCTTAGGCCAGGGTAATGGCTACACCTTC
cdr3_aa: CASSLGQGNGYTF

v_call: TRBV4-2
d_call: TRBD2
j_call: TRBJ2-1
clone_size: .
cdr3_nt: TGTGCCAGCAGCACTCCGGGACTAGCGGGAGAGAGCTCCTACAATGAGCAGTTCTTC
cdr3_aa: CASSTPGLAGESSYNEQFF

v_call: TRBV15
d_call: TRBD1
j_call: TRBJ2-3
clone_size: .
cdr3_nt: TGTGCCACCAGCACCCGGGACAGAGACACAGATACGCAGTATTTT
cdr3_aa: CATSTRDRDTDTQYF

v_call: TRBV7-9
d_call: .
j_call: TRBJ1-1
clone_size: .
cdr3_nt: TGTGCCAGCAGCCCCGTAACAGGCGAGAATGAAGCTTTCTTT
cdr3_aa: CASSPVTGENEAFF

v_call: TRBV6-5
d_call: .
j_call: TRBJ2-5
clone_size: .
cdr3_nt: TGTGCCAGCAGTCCCACGGGGGACCGAGAGACCCAGTACTTC
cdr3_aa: CASSPTGDRETQYF

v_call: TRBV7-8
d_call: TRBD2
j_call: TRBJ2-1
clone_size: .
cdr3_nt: TGTGCCAGCAGCTTCCCGACTAGCGGGGGGGCCTTTGAGCAGTTCTTC
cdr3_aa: CASSFPTSGGAFEQFF

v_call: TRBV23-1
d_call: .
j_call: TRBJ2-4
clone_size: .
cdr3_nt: TGCGCCAGCTGTCAGGGCCTAGCCAAAAACATTCAGTACTTC
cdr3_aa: CASCQGLAKNIQYF

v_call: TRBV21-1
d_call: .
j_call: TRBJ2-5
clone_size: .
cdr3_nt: TGTGCCAGCAGCACTCCTCAGGACACCCAAGAGACCCAGTACTTC
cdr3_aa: CASSTPQDTQETQYF

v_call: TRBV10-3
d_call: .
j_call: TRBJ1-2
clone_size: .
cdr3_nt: TGTGCCATCAGTGAGGGGCTCTCCCCCTATGGCTACACCTTC
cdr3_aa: CAISEGLSPYGYTF

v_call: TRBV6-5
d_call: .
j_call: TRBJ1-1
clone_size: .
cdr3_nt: TGTGCCAGCAGCTCCACAGAGAACACTGAAGCTTTCTTT
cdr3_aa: CASSSTENTEAFF

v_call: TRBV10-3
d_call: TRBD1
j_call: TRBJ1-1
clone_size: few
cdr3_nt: TGTGCCGTCTTAAAAACGGACAGGGGCTCTCCGAGGGCTGAAGCTTTCTTT
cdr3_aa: CAVLKTDRGSPRAEAFF

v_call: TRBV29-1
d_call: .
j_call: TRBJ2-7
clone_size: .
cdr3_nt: TGCAGCGTCCGGGACAACTCCTACGAGCAGTACTTC
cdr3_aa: CSVRDNSYEQYF

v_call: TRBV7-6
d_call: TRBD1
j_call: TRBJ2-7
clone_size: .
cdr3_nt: TGTGCCAGCAGCTTACGGACAGGTTACGAGCAGTACTTC
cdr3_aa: CASSLRTGYEQYF

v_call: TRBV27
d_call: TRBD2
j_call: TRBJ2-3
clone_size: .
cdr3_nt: TGTGCCAGCCCAAAGCGACTAGCGGGGGACAAGAGGGATACGCAGTATTTT
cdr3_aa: CASPKRLAGDKRDTQYF

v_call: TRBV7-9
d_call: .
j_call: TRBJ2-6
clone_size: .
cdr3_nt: TGTGCCAGCAGCGGGACGACTAGTCGTGGGGCCAACGTCCTGACTTTC
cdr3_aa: CASSGTTSRGANVLTF

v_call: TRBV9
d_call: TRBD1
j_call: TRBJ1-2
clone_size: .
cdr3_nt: TGTGCCAGCAGCGTAGGACCCCGACAGGGAGGCGATGGCTACACCTTC
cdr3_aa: CASSVGPRQGGDGYTF